This T cell receptor beta chain was profiled in a study of cytomegalovirus exposure and HLA in healthy donors. This clone has just one count. CDR1 SGHAT and CDR2 FQNNGV come from the germline V gene. V gave up 5 bases and J gave up 7 bases, with 24 bases separating them. This CDR3 has 17 residues. The PCR had 60 Vbeta and 13 Jbeta primers. Some clones are missing from TCRdb's copy, which holds only in-frame ones; the method was immunoSEQ multiplex PCR. The sample lists around 150,000 clones, 79% occurring once. The sequence was obtained from a man between 35 and 55 years old in good health and CMV-seropositive. The sequenced sample was PBMCs. The rearrangement joins TRBV11-2 to TRBJ2-1; perhaps TRBD1 as D (6 bases). The DNA of the CDR3 is TGTGCCAGCAGCCCAGTCCGAAACAGGGCCAGGGGAAATGAGCAGTTCTTC. It translates to CASSPVRNRARGNEQFF.